What follows are 5 T cell receptor beta chains derived from one specimen sequenced in a study of T cells after posttransplantation cyclophosphamide. Control samples came 1 year after myeloablative marrow transplants with methotrexate plus calcineurin inhibitor. Assay used: immunoSEQ multiplex PCR; TCRdb lists only in-frame clones, some missing. This table has 12,000 or so clones, 75% to 85% appearing once. Material: PBMCs, obtained around 350 days after allogeneic stem cell transplant with calcineurin inhibitor and methotrexate. Receptors originate from a male patient in his 30s who received an allogeneic stem cell transplant from an unrelated donor, was CMV-positive, and had acute GVHD only. The T cells may partly be graft donor cells.

The rearrangement links TRBV19 to TRBJ2-7; 8 nucleotides line up with TRBD2. From germline, CDR1 is LNHDA and CDR2 SQIVND (reference sequence). Trimming at V came to 5 bases and at J to 0 bases, leaving 9 bases not matched to a gene. There are 16 residues in the CDR3. CDR3 nucleotides: TGTGCCAGTAGTCTCTATACTAGCGGTAACTCCTACGAGCAGTACTTC. Residues: CASSLYTSGNSYEQYF.

This rearrangement joins TRBV6-1 to TRBJ1-5; D gene unclear. This CDR3 is built from 16 residues. Germline-derived CDR1 and CDR2 are MNHNS and SASEGT. The V and J ends lost 2 bases and 3 bases respectively, with 14 bases between them. The CDR3 coding sequence is TGTGCCAGCAGTGAAAGCTGGGCCCAGAACAATCAGCCCCAGCATTTT. It is translated as CASSESWAQNNQPQHF.

J is TRBJ1-6 and V is TRBV27; no clear D gene. The CDR3 runs to 16 residues. The V and J ends lost 0 bases and 4 bases respectively, with 10 bases between them. Germline CDR1 reads MNHEY; CDR2 reads SMNVEV (reference sequence). The CDR3 DNA reads as TGTGCCAGCAGTTTATCCCCAGAAACATATAATTCACCCCTCCACTTT. As protein: CASSLSPETYNSPLHF.

This clone was picked up one time. The V call is TRBV5-1, the J call TRBJ1-6, with 7 positions matching TRBD1. Per germline, CDR1 SGHRS and CDR2 YFSETQ. The CDR3 consists of 16 residues. V shed 3 bases and J 10 bases; nucleotides not matched to a gene: 13. The CDR3 DNA sequence: TGCGCCAGCAGCTACAAACTAGGGGGCGCGTCCTCACCCCTCCACTTT. Translation gives CASSYKLGGASSPLHF. The full variable domain, with the rest looked up from reference TRBV5-1 and TRBJ1-6, is KAGVTQTPRYLIKTRGQQVTLSCSPISGHRSVSWYQQTPGQGLQFLFEYFSETQRNKGNFPGRFSGRQFSNSRSEMNVSTLELGDSALYLCASSYKLGGASSPLHFGNGTRLTVT.

For this clone: Other DNA sequences in the sample encode the same CDR3. This rearrangement joins TRBV20-1 to TRBJ1-1; possibly TRBD1 for D (5 bases). This CDR3 has 11 residues. V shed 5 bases and J shed 3 bases, with 7 bases lying between them. CDR1 and CDR2 from the germline V gene are DFQATT and SNEGSKA (reference sequence). CDR3 nucleotide sequence: TGCAGTGCTCGGGGGGACACTGAAGCTTTCTTT. As protein: CSARGDTEAFF.